This TCR beta chain was found in a study of spatial heterogeneity in lung cancer. Findings of the study overall: Blood showed ubiquitous tumor TCRs more often at resection than at routine follow-up.

The time point was: sample taken at primary tumor resection. Tumor, nontumor lung or frozen PBMC supplied whole RNA, sequenced without sorting. The donor population consisted of some 72 patients with untreated, early-stage non-small cell lung cancer. Every TCR cDNA molecule bore a unique molecular identifier. MiXCR, applied by TCRdb to the 5' RACE reads, yields one record per CDR3 protein. Among more than 20,000 distinct CDR3 sequences, 4% to 5% were seen once, and the ten largest hold less than 8%. Germline assignment: CDR1 SQVTM and CDR2 ANQGSEA. This CDR3 is built from 14 residues. Turning to this clonotype: The antigen remains unidentified. A much larger clone differs from this one at a single base, so this may be a read error.

The material was PBMCs, obtained at surgery. This chain links TRBV29-1 with TRBJ1-1, with 12 bases fitting TRBD1. The sequence came from a male donor with early-stage non-small cell lung cancer. In nucleotides, the CDR3 is TGCAGCGTCCTTGGGACAGGGGGCGGCACTAAAGCTTTCTTT. As protein: CSVLGTGGGTKAFF.